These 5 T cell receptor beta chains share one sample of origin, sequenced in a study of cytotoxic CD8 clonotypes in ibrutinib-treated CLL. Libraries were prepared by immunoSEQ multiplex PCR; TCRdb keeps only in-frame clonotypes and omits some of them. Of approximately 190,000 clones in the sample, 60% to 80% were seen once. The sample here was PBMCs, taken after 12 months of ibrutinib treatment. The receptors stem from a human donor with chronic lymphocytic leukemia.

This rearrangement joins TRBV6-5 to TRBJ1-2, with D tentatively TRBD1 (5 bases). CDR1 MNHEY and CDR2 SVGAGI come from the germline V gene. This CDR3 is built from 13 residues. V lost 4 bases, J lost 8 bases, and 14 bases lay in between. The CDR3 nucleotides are TGTGCCAGCAGTTTTCGGCAGGGAAAAGGCTACACCTTC. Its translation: CASSFRQGKGYTF.

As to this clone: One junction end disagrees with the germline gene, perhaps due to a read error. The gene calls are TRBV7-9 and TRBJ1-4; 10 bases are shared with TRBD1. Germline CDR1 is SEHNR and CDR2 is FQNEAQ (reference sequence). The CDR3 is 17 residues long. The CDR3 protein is CASSLAGQGSGNEKLFF. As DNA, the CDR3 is TGTGCCAGCAGCCTAGCGGGACAGGGGTCGGGTAATGAAAAACTGTTTTTT. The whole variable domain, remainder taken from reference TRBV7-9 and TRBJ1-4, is DTGVSQNPRHKITKRGQNVTFRCDPISEHNRLYWYRQTLGQGPEFLTYFQNEAQLEKSRLLSDRFSAERPKGSFSTLEIQRTEQGDSAMYLCASSLAGQGSGNEKLFFGSGTQLSVL.

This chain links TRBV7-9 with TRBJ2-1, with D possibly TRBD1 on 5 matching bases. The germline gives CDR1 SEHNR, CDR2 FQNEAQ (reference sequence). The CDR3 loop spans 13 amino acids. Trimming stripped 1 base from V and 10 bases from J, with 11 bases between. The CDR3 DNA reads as TGTGCCAGCAGCTTAGTAGGGGTCGGGGAGCAGTTCTTC. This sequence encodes CASSLVGVGEQFF. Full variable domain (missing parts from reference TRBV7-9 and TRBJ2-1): DTGVSQNPRHKITKRGQNVTFRCDPISEHNRLYWYRQTLGQGPEFLTYFQNEAQLEKSRLLSDRFSAERPKGSFSTLEIQRTEQGDSAMYLCASSLVGVGEQFFGPGTRLTVL.

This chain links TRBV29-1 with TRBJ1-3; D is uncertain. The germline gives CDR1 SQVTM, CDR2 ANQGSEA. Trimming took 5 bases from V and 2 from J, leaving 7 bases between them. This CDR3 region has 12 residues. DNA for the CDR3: TGCAGCGTTCGGGCGGCTGGAAACACCATATATTTT. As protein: CSVRAAGNTIYF.

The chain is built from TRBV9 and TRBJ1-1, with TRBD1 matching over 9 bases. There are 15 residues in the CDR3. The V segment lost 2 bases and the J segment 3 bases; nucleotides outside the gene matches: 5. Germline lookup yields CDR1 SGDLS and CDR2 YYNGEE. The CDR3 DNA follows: TGTGCCAGCAGCGTCAACAGGGGGCCCTACACTGAAGCTTTCTTT. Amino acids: CASSVNRGPYTEAFF.